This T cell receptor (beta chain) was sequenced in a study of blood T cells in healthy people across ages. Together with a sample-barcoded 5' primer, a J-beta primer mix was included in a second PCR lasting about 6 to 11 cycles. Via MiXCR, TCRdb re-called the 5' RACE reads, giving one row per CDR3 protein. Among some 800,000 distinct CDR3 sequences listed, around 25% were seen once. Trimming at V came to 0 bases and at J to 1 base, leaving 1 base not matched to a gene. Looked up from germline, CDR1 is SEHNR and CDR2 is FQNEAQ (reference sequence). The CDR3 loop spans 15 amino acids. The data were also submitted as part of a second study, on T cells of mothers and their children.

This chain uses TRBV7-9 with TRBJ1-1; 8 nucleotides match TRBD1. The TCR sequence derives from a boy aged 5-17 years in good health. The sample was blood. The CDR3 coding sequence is TGTGCCAGCAGCTTAGCGGACAGGGCGAACACTGAAGCTTTCTTT. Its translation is CASSLADRANTEAFF.